These T cell receptor beta chains were read from a single sample in a study of OX40 agonist ivuxolimab in advanced cancers. The data were produced by immunoSEQ multiplex PCR, yet TCRdb's version contains in-frame clones alone and is incomplete. The table has around 94,000 clones, 80% to 95% seen once; the top ten hold 3% to 3.5%. Sequencing was performed on CD4+ or CD8+ T cells sorted from blood, taken in a trial of the OX40 agonist ivuxolimab. Receptor source: an adult with an advanced solid tumor such as melanoma, head and neck, liver or kidney cancer. Each CDR3 is given without its conserved first and last residue. Fields, in order: V gene, J gene, CDR3 protein.

>TRBV10-1|TRBJ2-7
ASSELRGDGAYEQY
>TRBV5-5|TRBJ2-3
ASSMDIVDTQY
>TRBV27|TRBJ2-3
ASSANWGVTQY
>TRBV9|TRBJ2-7
ASSASGTSSYEQY
>TRBV13|TRBJ2-7
ASSLGGYEQY
>TRBV9|TRBJ1-1
ASSVERDTEAF
>TRBV30|TRBJ2-7
ASHLDSAYEQY
>TRBV14|TRBJ2-5
ASSQAAGGLETQY
>TRBV6-5|TRBJ2-3
ASSSGGDDSTDTQY
>TRBV6-5|TRBJ2-7
ASSFPAGGQVYEQY
>TRBV6-5|TRBJ1-2
ASRDNYGYT
>TRBV6-1|TRBJ1-5
ASSFIYSNQPQH
>TRBV4-1|TRBJ2-7
ASSLQGAPYEQY
>TRBV13|TRBJ2-6
ASSFREEGANVLT
>TRBV13|TRBJ1-3
ASSLDFSTGDPGNTIY
>TRBV6-5|TRBJ2-1
ASSSRPYNEQF
>TRBV5-4|TRBJ2-2
ASSLEGIITGELF
>TRBV9|TRBJ2-1
ASSVASGGSYNEQF
>TRBV4-2|TRBJ1-5
ASSQDWDQPQH
>TRBV5-1|TRBJ1-2
ASSPGDPGYYGYT
>TRBV5-8|TRBJ1-1
ASSWGGGTEAF
>TRBV7-8|TRBJ2-7
ASSPTAGAPGEQY
>TRBV29-1|TRBJ2-3
SVEEGTGDTQY
>TRBV7-3|TRBJ2-1
ASSLESLAGGDWDEQF
>TRBV27|TRBJ2-5
ASSLRVPQETQY
>TRBV10-3|TRBJ2-1
AISPSGAEYNEQF
>TRBV13|TRBJ2-2
ASSLSAAGELF
>TRBV5-1|TRBJ1-1
ASSLAGGQNTEAF
>TRBV1|TRBJ1-5
TSSPGEVGGLQPQH
>TRBV19|TRBJ1-2
ATKGEGFYGYT
>TRBV27|TRBJ2-7
ASSFSFGGTSSYEQY
>TRBV20-1|TRBJ2-1
SATGEQF
>TRBV19|TRBJ2-7
ASSIASQGIDEQY
>TRBV6-5|TRBJ2-7
ASSYSTTALSYEQY
>TRBV6-5|TRBJ2-2
ASSLGDRFTGELF
>TRBV9|TRBJ2-7
ASSLSGFSYEQY
>TRBV15|TRBJ1-1
ATSRGVEAF
>TRBV5-6|.
ASSLGLVSYEQY
>TRBV5-6|TRBJ2-4
ASSLVRGGNIQY
>TRBV19|TRBJ2-7
ASSSPGLADYEQY
>TRBV27|TRBJ1-1
ASSLSANTEAF
>TRBV6-1|TRBJ2-7
ASSEGPLPSYEQY
>TRBV6-1|TRBJ2-1
ASSEAGGSYNEQF
>TRBV6-5|TRBJ1-1
ASSYGIDTEAF
>TRBV5-8|TRBJ1-5
ASSFGQGGQPQH
>TRBV4-1|TRBJ2-7
ASSQEERRSYEQY
>TRBV5-4|TRBJ2-7
ASSYGLAGGPVPYEQY
>TRBV29-1|TRBJ2-1
SETLGNEQF
>TRBV28|TRBJ2-7
ASSSPGQGEQY
>TRBV4-3|TRBJ2-3
ASSQVPGPFPSTDTQY
>TRBV12-5|TRBJ1-5
ASALPGGSNQPQH
>TRBV27|TRBJ2-3
ASSLVSTDTQY
>TRBV29-1|TRBJ2-7
SVESRVPYEQY
>TRBV5-4|TRBJ2-3
ASSSGYDTQY
>TRBV5-6|TRBJ2-3
ASSLEGTSGSPDTQY
>TRBV6-6|TRBJ2-1
ASSPGGPYNEQF
>TRBV4-3|TRBJ1-6
ASSHTGVHSPLH
>TRBV7-7|TRBJ2-1
ASSFGDPPYNEQF
>TRBV27|TRBJ2-1
ASVGGWTALSYEQF